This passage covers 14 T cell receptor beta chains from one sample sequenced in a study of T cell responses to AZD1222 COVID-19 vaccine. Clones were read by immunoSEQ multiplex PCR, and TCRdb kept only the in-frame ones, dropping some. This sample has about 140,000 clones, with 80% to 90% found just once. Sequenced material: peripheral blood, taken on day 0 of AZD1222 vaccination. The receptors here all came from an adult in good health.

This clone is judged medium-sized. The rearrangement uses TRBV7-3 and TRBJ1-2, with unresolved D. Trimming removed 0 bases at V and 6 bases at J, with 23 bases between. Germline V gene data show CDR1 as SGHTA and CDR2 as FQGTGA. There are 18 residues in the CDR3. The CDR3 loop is CASSLTVCRRRVIDGYTF. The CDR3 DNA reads TGTGCCAGCAGCTTAACAGTTTGCCGGAGACGAGTCATCGATGGCTACACCTTC.

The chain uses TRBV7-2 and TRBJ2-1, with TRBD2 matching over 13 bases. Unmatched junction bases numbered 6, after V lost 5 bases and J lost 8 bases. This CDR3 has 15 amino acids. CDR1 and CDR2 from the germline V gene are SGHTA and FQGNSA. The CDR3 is CASSLTSGRADEQFF. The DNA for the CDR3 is TGTGCCAGCAGCCTCACTAGCGGGAGGGCCGATGAGCAGTTCTTC.

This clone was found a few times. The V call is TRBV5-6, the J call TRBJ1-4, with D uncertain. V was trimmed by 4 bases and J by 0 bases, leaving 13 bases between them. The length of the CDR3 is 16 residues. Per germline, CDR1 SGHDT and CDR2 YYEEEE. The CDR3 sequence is CASSTRRTATNEKLFF. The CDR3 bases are TGTGCCAGCAGCACCAGACGGACCGCAACTAATGAAAAACTGTTTTTT.

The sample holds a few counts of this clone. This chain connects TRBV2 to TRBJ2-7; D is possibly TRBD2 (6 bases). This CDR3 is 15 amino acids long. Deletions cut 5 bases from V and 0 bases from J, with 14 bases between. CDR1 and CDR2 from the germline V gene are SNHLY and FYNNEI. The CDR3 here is CASSLLSGFSYEQYF. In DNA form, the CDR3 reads TGTGCCAGCAGTCTTCTGAGCGGGTTCTCCTACGAGCAGTACTTC. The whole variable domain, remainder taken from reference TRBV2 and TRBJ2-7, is EPEVTQTPSHQVTQMGQEVILRCVPISNHLYFYWYRQILGQKVEFLVSFYNNEISEKSEIFDDQFSVERPDGSNFTLKIRSTKLEDSAMYFCASSLLSGFSYEQYFGPGTRLTVT.

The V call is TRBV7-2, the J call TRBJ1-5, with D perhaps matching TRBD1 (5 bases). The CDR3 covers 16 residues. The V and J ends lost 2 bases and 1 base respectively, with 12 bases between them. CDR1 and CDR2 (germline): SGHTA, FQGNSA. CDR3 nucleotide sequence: TGTGCCAGCAGCTTAAGGGGTTCCGCCAGCAATCAGCCCCAGCATTTT. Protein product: CASSLRGSASNQPQHF.

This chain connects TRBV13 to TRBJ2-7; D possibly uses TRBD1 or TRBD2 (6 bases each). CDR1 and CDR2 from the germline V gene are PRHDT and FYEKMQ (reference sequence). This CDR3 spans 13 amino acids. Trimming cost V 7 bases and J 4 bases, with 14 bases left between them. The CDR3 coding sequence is TGTGCCAGCACCCAGAGGGGGGAGTACGAGCAGTACTTC. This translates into CASTQRGEYEQYF.

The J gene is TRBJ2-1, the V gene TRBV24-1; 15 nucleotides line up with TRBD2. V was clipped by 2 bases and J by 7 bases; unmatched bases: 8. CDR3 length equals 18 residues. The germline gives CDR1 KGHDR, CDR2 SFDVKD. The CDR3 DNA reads TGTGCCACCAGTGATTACGGACTAGCGGGAGGGCCGGAAAATGAGCAGTTCTTC. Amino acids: CATSDYGLAGGPENEQFF.

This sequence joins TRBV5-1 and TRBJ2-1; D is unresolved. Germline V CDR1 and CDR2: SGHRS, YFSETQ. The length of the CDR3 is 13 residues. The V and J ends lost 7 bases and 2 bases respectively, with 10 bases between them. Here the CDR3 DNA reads TGCGCCAGCTCGCAGGTTCCCTACAATGAGCAGTTCTTC. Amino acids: CASSQVPYNEQFF.

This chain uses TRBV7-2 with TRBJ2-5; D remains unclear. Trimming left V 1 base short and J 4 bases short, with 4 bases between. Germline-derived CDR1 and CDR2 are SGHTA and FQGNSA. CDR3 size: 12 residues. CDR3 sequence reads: CASSLGRETQYF. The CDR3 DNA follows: TGTGCCAGCAGCTTAGGTAGAGAGACCCAGTACTTC.

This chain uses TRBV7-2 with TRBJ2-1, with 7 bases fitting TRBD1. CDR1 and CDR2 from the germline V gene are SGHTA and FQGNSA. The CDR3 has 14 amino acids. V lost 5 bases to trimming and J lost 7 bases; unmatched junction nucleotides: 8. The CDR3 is CASSEYTGENEQFF. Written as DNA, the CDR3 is TGTGCCAGCAGCGAATATACAGGGGAGAATGAGCAGTTCTTC.

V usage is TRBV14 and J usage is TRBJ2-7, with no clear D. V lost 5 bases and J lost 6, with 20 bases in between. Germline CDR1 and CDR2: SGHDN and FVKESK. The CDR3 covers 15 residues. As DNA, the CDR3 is TGTGCCAGCAGCTCCCCTGATGCCAGGTACGGCGAGCAGTACTTC. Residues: CASSSPDARYGEQYF.

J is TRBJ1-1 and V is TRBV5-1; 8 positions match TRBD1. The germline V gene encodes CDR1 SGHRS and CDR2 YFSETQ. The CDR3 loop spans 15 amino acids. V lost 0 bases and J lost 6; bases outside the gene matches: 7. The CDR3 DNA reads TGCGCCAGCAGCTTGGAATGGCAGGGGGCCGCTGAAGCTTTCTTT. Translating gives CASSLEWQGAAEAFF.

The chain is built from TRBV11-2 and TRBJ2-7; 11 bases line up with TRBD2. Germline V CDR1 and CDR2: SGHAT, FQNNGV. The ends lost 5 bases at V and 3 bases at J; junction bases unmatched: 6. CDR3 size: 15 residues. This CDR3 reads CASSPQGTSGYEQYF. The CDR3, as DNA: TGTGCCAGCAGCCCCCAAGGGACTAGCGGCTACGAGCAGTACTTC.

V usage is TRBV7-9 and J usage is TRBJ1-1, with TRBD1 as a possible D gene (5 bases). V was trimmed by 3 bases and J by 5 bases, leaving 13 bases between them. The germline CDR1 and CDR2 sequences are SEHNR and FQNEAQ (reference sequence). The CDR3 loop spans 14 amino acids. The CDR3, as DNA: TGTGCCAGCAGCTTTTTCTCAGGGCGAACTGAAGCTTTCTTT. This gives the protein CASSFFSGRTEAFF. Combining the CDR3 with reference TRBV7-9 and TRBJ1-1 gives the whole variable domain DTGVSQNPRHKITKRGQNVTFRCDPISEHNRLYWYRQTLGQGPEFLTYFQNEAQLEKSRLLSDRFSAERPKGSFSTLEIQRTEQGDSAMYLCASSFFSGRTEAFFGQGTRLTVV.